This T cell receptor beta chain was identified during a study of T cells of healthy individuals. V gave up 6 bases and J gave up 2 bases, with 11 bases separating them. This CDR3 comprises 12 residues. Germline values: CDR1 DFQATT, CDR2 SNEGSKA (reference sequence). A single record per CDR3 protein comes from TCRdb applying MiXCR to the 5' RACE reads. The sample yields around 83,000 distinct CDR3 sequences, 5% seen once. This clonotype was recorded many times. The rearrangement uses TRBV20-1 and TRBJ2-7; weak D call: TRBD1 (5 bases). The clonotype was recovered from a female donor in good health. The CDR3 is CSATTGPYEQYF. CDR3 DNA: TGCAGTGCCACAACAGGACCCTACGAGCAGTACTTC.